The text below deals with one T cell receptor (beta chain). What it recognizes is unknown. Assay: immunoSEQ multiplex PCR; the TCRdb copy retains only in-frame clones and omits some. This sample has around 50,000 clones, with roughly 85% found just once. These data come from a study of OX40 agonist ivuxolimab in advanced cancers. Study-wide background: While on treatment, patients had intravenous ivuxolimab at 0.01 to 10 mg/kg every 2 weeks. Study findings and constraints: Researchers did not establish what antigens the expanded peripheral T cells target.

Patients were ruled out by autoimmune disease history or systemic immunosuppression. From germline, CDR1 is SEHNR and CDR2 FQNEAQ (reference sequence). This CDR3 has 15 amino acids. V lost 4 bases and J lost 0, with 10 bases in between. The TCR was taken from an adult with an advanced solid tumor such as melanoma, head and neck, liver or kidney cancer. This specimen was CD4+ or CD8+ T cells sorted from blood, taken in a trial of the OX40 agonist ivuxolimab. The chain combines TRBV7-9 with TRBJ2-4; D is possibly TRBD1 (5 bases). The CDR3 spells CASSSEGEAKNIQYF. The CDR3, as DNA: TGTGCCAGCAGCTCGGAAGGGGAAGCCAAAAACATTCAGTACTTC.